This record covers a single TCR beta chain. This sample stems from a study of cytomegalovirus exposure and HLA in healthy donors. Data came from immunoSEQ multiplex PCR; TCRdb stores just in-frame clones and leaves some out. Of 100,000 to 120,000 clones in the sample, 70% to 90% are singletons; the top ten hold over 3%. Germline CDR1 reads LGHNA; CDR2 reads YNFKEQ. The germline V and J ends were trimmed by 1 base and 1 base, with 13 bases remaining between them. The CDR3 length is 16 residues. Sequencing used PBMCs. The chain combines TRBV4-2 with TRBJ1-1, with TRBD1 as a possible D gene (5 bases). The sequence was obtained from a woman aged 18-29 years in good health and CMV-seropositive. The CDR3 loop reads CASSQAPGRGNTEAFF. Written as DNA, the CDR3 is TGTGCCAGCAGCCAAGCCCCGGGGAGGGGGAACACTGAAGCTTTCTTT.